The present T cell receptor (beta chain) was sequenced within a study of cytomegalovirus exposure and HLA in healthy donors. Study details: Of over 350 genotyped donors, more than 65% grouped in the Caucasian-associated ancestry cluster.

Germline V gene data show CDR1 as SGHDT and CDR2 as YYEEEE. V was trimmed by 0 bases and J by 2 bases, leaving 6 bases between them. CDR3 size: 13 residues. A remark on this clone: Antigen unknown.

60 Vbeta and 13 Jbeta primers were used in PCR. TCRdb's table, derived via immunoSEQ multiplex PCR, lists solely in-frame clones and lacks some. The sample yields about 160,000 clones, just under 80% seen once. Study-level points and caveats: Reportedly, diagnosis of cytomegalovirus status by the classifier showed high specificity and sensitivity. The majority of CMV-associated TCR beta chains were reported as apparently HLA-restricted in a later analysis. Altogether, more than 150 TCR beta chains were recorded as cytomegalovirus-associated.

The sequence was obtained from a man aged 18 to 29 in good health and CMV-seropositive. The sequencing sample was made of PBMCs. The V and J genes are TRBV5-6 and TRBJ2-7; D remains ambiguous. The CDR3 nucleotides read TGTGCCAGCAGCTTGGCGGTCACCTACGAGCAGTACTTC. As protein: CASSLAVTYEQYF.